What follows is one TCR beta chain and its context. This clone occurred many times. Its antigen specificity is not known. The input lacks base qualities; no much larger clone sits a single base away. V drops 2 bases and J drops 4 bases, leaving 11 bases in between. For CDR1 and CDR2, the germline V gene (reference sequence) lists SEHNR and FQNEAQ. Counted from cysteine to phenylalanine, this CDR3 has 15 amino acids. CDR3 DNA is the only sequence kept; it has 45 bases, read in frame from the first base. Library creation used the immunoSEQ multiplex PCR assay. To provide template for TCR sequencing, every sample had RNA extracted and reverse transcribed into cDNA. First-strand cDNA was synthesized with SuperScript III using a 2:1 mix of oligo-dT and random hexamers. A synthetic immune receptor repertoire was used to gauge amplification bias, and whatever bias remained was removed computationally. The authors processed their data as follows. Raw reads were preprocessed to remove errors, and CDR3 was defined according to IMGT conventions as the region from the conserved cysteine to phenylalanine. To get clonality, Shannon entropy was normalized by log2 of the number of productive unique TCRs and the result was subtracted from 1. Whether each scalp clone was CD4 or CD8 was inferred by checking scalp TCRbeta sequences against the CD4 and CD8 repertoires from sorted blood. Not all clones reach the TCRdb copy of this immuneACCESS table, which keeps in-frame sequences only. Checked studies attribute under half of the gap to unresolved V genes and leave the rest unexplained. From that table come the V and J calls and clone size; the DNA was used to work out D and trimming. The sample data list roughly 190,000 clones, and roughly three fifths of these were observed just once. 1.3% of the sample is in the top ten clones.

The sample is drawn from a study of CD8+ T cells in alopecia areata (dated by TCRdb to the late 2010s). Broadly, across the study: Treated patients were enrolled in an open-label pilot trial of oral tofacitinib, 5 to 10 mg twice daily, for moderate-to-severe alopecia areata. Tofacitinib was given for 6 to 18 months, followed by 6 months of follow-up off drug to assess delayed response and recurrence. Disease severity in treated patients was measured with the SALT score, which quantifies the percentage of affected scalp surface area. In both human patients and the C3H/HeJ mouse model, the study applied high-throughput TCRbeta sequencing to look at T cell clonal expansion in alopecia areata. In humans, TCRbeta sequencing was performed on scalp tissue and on sorted CD4+ and CD8+ peripheral blood T cells from healthy controls and from patients with patchy or totalis/universalis alopecia areata. Biopsies were taken from tofacitinib-treated patients at baseline and at 4 and 24 weeks of treatment, and a later scalp biopsy was taken in several of the tofacitinib-treated patients. Scalp clonality was compared across normal scalp (n=4), patchy alopecia areata scalp (n=8), and alopecia totalis/universalis scalp (n=8). The RNA source kit depended on sample type: the PAXgene miRNA kit for fixed scalp, the miRNeasy kit for PBMCs, and the RNeasy kit for mouse skin. immunoSEQ multiplex PCR using 35 Vbeta forward primers and 13 Jbeta reverse primers was used to amplify TCRbeta CDR3 regions. What the authors observed across the whole study: Because the treated cohort was small and had just a single nonresponder, larger studies are needed to establish links between baseline CD8+ expansion and response. Scalp TCR repertoire analysis is complicated because resident alphabeta T cells in normal human skin are also sequenced, whereas mouse skin is dominated by gammadelta T cells. Lesional scalp, especially in alopecia totalis/universalis, showed higher clonality and more expanded CD8+ clones than normal scalp, suggesting antigenic drive. Scalp clonality and the number of expanded CD8+ clones among the top 100 scalp clones were significantly decreased by tofacitinib. Many expanded lesional clones were found to persist in scalp and blood during tofacitinib treatment, and relapse after treatment cessation may be partly explained by this persistence. TCR sequences shared between patients were less clear than in mice, possibly partly because of HLA diversity in the patient population.

The treatment or condition label corresponds to: oral pan-JAK inhibitor, 5-10 mg twice daily. Lesional scalp punch biopsies and peripheral blood were obtained from alopecia areata patients. PBMCs were separated by density centrifugation and stained for CD3, CD4 and CD8, after which CD4+ and CD8+ T cells were sorted on a FACSAria. This clonotype was sampled from a human donor with alopecia areata. Sequencing was performed on CD4+ T cells sorted from blood, taken at approximately week 49, from a patient treated with tofacitinib. The chain is encoded by TRBV7-9 joined to TRBJ1-4; the D gene lacks a confident call. The DNA reads as follows: TGTGCCAGCAGCTTATCGCGGCAGATTAATGAAAAACTGTTTTTT. Its amino acids are CASSLSRQINEKLFF.